Here is one T cell receptor beta chain with its context. Its specificity is unknown. Sort purity for all populations was recorded as exceeding 98%. Germline V CDR1 and CDR2: LNHDA, SQIVND (reference sequence). The CDR3 has 13 residues. After removal of 3 bases from V and 12 bases from J, the junction contained 7 bases not matched to a gene. These data come from a study of beta chain features in type 1 diabetes. In the study overall: Across all samples, over 85 million sorted cells were examined. Study-level points and caveats: Type 1 diabetes patients had fewer VDJ junction insertions and more deletions. Patients with Type 1 diabetes showed moderately but significantly shorter TCRB CDR3s in all four CD4+ subsets.

Sequencing targeted expressed TCRB transcripts, as all isolated RNA had been reverse transcribed. Sequencing used immunoSEQ multiplex PCR; TCRdb keeps in-frame clones, though not all of them. Of fewer than 300,000 clones in the sample, approximately 11% were seen once. This chain uses TRBV19 with TRBJ2-3; 9 bases are a match to TRBD1. This TCR was recovered from a man aged 25 to 40 with type 1 diabetes. The sample was naive CD4+ T cells from blood. Here the CDR3 reads CASSMDRTGAQYF. DNA for the CDR3: TGTGCCAGTAGTATGGATAGGACAGGGGCCCAGTATTTT.